This is a list of T cell receptor beta chains from one sample in a study of blood T cell repertoires in COVID-19. Assay used: immunoSEQ multiplex PCR; TCRdb lists only in-frame clones, some missing. The sample carries 200,000 to 250,000 clones, around 90% recorded once. The material sequenced was peripheral blood. The receptors derive from a man aged 60 to 69 who had recovered from COVID-19. Both conserved end residues are part of each CDR3. D genes are given only for firm matches. Size tells how often a clone was seen (once, few, many) or the class of an expanded clone, and some rows leave it out.

>TRBJ1-2|NA|NA|TRBV5-1
CASSLPQGSGYTF
TGCGCCAGCAGCTTACCCCAGGGCAGTGGCTACACCTTC
>TRBJ2-1|NA|NA|TRBV6-5
CASRWTYWDEQFF
TGTGCCAGCAGATGGACTTACTGGGATGAGCAGTTCTTC
>TRBJ2-3|TRBD2|NA|TRBV7-2
CASSLAGRGSSDTQYF
TGTGCCAGCAGCTTAGCCGGGCGCGGGAGTTCAGATACGCAGTATTTT
>TRBJ2-7|NA|NA|TRBV27
CASSFSTGLAYEQYF
TGTGCCAGCAGTTTTTCAACAGGGTTAGCCTACGAGCAGTACTTC
>TRBJ1-2|NA|NA|TRBV6-5
CASTSGNNYGYTF
TGTGCCAGCACCTCAGGGAATAACTATGGCTACACCTTC
>TRBJ1-1|NA|once|TRBV12-3/TRBV12-4
CASMSGAEAFF
TGTGCCAGCATGAGCGGCGCTGAAGCTTTCTTT
>TRBJ1-2|NA|NA|TRBV6-5
CASSYTHREPNYGYTF
TGTGCCAGCAGTTACACTCACAGGGAGCCGAACTATGGCTACACCTTC
>TRBJ2-5|TRBD2|NA|TRBV7-3
CASSLEAGGGETQYF
TGTGCCAGCAGCTTAGAGGCGGGGGGCGGAGAGACCCAGTACTTC
>TRBJ2-1|TRBD2|NA|TRBV5-1
CASSLEAGVSGEQFF
TGCGCCAGCAGCTTGGAAGCGGGAGTGTCAGGTGAGCAGTTCTTC
>TRBJ1-1|NA|once|TRBV18
CASSPEFMNTEAFF
TGTGCCAGCTCACCAGAGTTTATGAACACTGAAGCTTTCTTT
>TRBJ1-5|NA|NA|TRBV5-1
CASSLAPGAYQPQHF
TGCGCCAGCAGCTTGGCTCCGGGAGCGTATCAGCCCCAGCATTTT
>TRBJ2-5|NA|NA|TRBV7-9
CASSPREWETQYF
TGTGCCAGCAGTCCCCGGGAGTGGGAGACCCAGTACTTC
>TRBJ1-1|NA|NA|TRBV7-9
CASSRRTALNTEAFF
TGTGCCAGCAGCCGGAGGACAGCCTTGAACACTGAAGCTTTCTTT
>TRBJ1-1|NA|NA|TRBV7-6
CASSATADEAFF
TGTGCCAGCAGCGCGACGGCGGATGAAGCTTTCTTT